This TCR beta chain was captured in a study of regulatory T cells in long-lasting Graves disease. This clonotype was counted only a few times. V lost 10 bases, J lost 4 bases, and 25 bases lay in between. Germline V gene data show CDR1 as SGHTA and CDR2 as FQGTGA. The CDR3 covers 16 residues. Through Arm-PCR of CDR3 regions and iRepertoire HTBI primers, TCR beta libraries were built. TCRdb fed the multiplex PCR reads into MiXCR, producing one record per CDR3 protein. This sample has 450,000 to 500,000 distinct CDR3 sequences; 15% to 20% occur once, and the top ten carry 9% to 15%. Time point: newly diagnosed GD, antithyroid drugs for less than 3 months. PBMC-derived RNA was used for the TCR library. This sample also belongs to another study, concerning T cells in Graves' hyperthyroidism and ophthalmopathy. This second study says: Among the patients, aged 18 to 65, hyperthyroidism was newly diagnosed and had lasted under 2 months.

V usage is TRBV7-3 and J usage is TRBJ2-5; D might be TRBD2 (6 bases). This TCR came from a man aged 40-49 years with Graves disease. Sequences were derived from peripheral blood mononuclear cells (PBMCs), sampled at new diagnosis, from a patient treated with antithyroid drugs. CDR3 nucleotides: TGTGCCATGGGGCGGGATGGTAGCGGCCGAGGAGAGACCCAGTACTTC. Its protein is CAMGRDGSGRGETQYF.